This TCR beta chain was obtained from a study of blood T cell repertoires in COVID-19. Study at large: Sites across the United States, Italy and Spain contributed samples from acute and convalescent COVID-19.

The CDR3 covers 15 residues. Germline CDR1 is SGHVS and CDR2 is FNYEAQ. V lost 4 bases and J lost 7, with 20 bases in between. Using immunoSEQ multiplex PCR, the repertoire was profiled, and TCRdb retains in-frame clones only, with some absent. The table lists fewer than 250,000 clones, approximately 90% of them singletons. The TCR comes from a man aged 70-80 years with acute or convalescent COVID-19. V is TRBV7-6 and J is TRBJ2-7; tentatively, D is TRBD2 (7 bases). Sequencing was done on a sample of peripheral blood. The CDR3 nucleotides read TGTGCCAGCAGCTCCGAGGGGGGGCGCCTAGAAGAGCAGTACTTC. Encoded protein: CASSSEGGRLEEQYF.